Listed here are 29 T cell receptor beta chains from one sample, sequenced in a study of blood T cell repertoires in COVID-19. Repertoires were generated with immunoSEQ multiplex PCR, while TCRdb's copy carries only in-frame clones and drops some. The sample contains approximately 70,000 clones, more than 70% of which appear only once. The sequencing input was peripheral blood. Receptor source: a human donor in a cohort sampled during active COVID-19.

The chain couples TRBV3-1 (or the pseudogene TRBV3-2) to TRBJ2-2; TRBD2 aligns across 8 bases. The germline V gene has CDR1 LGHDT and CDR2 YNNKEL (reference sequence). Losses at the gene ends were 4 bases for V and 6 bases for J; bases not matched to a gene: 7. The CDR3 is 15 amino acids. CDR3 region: CASSRNGLASGELFF. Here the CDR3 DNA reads TGTGCCAGCAGCCGCAACGGACTAGCCTCCGGGGAGCTGTTTTTT.

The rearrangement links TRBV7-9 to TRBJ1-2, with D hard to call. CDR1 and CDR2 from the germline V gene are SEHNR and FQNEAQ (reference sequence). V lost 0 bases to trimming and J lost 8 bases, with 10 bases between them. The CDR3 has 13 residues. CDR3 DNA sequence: TGTGCCAGCAGCTTAGCCGGGTCGGGAGGCTACACCTTC. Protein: CASSLAGSGGYTF.

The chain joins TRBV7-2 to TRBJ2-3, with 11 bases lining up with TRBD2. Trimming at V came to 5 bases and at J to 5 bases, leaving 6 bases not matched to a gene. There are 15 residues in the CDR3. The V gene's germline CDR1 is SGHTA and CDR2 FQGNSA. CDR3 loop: CASSPRLAGRDTQYF. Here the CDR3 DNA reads TGTGCCAGCAGCCCGAGACTAGCGGGGAGAGATACGCAGTATTTT.

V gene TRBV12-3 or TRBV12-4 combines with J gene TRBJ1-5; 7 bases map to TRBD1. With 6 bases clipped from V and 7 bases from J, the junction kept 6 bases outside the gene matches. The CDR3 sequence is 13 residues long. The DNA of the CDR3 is TGTGCCAGCAGAGACAGGGTCGGACAGCCCCAGCATTTT. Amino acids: CASRDRVGQPQHF.

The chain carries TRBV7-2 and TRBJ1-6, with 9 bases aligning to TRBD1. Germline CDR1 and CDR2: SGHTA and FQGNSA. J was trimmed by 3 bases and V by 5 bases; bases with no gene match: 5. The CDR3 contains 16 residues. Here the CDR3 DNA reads TGTGCCAGCAGCACTACAGGGGGCTACTATAATTCACCCCTCCACTTT. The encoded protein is CASSTTGGYYNSPLHF.

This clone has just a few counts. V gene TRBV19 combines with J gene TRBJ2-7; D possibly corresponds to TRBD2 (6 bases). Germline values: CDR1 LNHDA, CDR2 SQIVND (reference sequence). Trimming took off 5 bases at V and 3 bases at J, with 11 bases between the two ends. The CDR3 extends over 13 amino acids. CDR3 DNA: TGTGCCAGTAGTTTGGGACTGGGCTACGAGCAGTACTTC. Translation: CASSLGLGYEQYF.

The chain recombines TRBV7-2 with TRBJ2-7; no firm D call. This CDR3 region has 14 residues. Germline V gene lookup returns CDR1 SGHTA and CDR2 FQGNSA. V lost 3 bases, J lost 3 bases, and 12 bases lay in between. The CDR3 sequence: CASSFIGSRYEQYF. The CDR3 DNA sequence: TGTGCCAGCAGCTTTATCGGGTCCCGCTACGAGCAGTACTTC.

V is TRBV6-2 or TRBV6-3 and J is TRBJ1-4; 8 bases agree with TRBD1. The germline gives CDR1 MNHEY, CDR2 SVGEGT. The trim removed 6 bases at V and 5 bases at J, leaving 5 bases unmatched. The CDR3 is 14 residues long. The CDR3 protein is CASSRGQGNEKLFF. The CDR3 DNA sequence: TGTGCCAGCAGCCGCGGACAGGGCAATGAAAAACTGTTTTTT.

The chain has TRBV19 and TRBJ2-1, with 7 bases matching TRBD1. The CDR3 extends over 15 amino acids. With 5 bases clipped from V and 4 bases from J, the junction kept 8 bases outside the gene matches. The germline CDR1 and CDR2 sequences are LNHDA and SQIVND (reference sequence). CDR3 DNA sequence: TGTGCCAGTAGTCCCGAGACAGGGAGTTACAATGAGCAGTTCTTC. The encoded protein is CASSPETGSYNEQFF.

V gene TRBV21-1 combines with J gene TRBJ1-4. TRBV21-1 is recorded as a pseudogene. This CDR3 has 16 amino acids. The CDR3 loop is CASSKRFPQRNEKLFF. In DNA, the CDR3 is TGTGCCAGCAGCAAGAGGTTCCCCCAACGAAATGAAAAACTGTTTTTT.

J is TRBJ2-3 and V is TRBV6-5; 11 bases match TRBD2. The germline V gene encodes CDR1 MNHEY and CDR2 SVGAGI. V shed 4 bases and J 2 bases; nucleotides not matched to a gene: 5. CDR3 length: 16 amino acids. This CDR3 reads CASSFLAGGNTDTQYF. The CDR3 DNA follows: TGTGCCAGCAGTTTTCTAGCGGGGGGAAACACAGATACGCAGTATTTT.

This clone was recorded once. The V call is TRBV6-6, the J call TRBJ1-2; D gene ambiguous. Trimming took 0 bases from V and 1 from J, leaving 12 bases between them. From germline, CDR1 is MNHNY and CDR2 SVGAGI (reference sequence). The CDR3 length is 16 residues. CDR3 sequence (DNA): TGTGCCAGCAGTTACTCGATGGCAGGCGTTAACTATGGCTACACCTTC. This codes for CASSYSMAGVNYGYTF.

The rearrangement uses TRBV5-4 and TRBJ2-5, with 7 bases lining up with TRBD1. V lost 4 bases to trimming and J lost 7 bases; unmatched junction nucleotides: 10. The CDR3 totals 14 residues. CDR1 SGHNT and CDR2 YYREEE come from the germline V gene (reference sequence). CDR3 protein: CASSRPGQAGTQYF. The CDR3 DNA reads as TGTGCCAGCAGCAGACCTGGACAGGCCGGGACCCAGTACTTC.

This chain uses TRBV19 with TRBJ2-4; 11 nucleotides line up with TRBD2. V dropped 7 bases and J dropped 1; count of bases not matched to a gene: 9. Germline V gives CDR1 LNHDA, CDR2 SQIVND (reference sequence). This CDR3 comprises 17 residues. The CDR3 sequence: CASKVAGGPRAKNIQYF. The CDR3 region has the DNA TGTGCCAGTAAAGTAGCGGGGGGGCCAAGGGCCAAAAACATTCAGTACTTC.

The CDR3 protein is CASSPSAGRTEAFF. The CDR3 DNA is TGTGCCAGCAGCCCTTCGGCAGGGCGCACTGAAGCTTTCTTT. The chain employs TRBV7-2 and TRBJ1-1; D is perhaps TRBD1 (5 bases). Trimming took off 5 bases at V and 4 bases at J, with 14 bases between the two ends. This CDR3 is built from 14 residues. CDR1 and CDR2 (germline): SGHTA, FQGNSA.

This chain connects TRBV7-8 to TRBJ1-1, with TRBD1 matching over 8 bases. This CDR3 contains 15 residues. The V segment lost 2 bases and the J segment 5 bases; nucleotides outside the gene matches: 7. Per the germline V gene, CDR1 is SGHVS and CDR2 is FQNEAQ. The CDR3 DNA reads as TGTGCCAGCAGCTTATATCGGACAGGGCCGACTGAAGCTTTCTTT. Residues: CASSLYRTGPTEAFF.

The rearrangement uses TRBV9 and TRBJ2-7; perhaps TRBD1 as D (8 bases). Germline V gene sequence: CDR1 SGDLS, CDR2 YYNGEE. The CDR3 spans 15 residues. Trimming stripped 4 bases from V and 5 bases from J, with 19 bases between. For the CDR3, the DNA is TGTGCCAGCAGCCCGGGAGGACAGGGCCGTCACGAGCAGTACTTC. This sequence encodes CASSPGGQGRHEQYF.

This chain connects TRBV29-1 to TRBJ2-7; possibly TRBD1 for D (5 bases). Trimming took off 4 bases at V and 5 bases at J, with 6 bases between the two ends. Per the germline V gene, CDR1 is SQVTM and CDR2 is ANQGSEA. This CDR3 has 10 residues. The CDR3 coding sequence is TGCAGCGTTGGCAGGGACGAGCAGTACTTC. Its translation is CSVGRDEQYF.

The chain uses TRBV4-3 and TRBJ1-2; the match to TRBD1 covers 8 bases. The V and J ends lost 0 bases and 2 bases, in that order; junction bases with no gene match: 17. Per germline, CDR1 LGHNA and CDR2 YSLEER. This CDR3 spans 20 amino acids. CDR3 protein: CASSQEAPGQDVRFNYGYTF. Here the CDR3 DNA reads TGCGCCAGCAGCCAAGAGGCCCCGGGACAGGACGTTAGATTCAACTATGGCTACACCTTC.

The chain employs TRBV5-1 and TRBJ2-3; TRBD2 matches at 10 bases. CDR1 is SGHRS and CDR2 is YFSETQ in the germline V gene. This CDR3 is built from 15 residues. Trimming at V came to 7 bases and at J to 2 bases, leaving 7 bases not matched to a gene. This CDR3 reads CASFPLAGVTDTQYF. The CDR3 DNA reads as TGCGCCAGCTTTCCCCTAGCGGGGGTCACAGATACGCAGTATTTT.

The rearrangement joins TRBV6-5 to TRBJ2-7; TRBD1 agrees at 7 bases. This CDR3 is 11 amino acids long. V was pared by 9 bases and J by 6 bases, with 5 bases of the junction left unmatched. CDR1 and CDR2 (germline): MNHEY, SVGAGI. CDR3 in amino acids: CASRQGTEQYF. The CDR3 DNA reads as TGTGCCAGTCGACAGGGTACCGAGCAGTACTTC.

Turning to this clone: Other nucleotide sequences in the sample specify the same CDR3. The CDR3 DNA reads as TGTGCCAGCAGCCAAGGGACTAGCGGCTCCTACAATGAGCAGTTCTTC. Its protein is CASSQGTSGSYNEQFF. This chain links TRBV14 with TRBJ2-1, with 10 positions matching TRBD2. Germline CDR1 reads SGHDN; CDR2 reads FVKESK. The CDR3 has 16 amino acids. The junction had 0 bases not matched to a gene; V was cut back by 1 base and J by 0 bases.

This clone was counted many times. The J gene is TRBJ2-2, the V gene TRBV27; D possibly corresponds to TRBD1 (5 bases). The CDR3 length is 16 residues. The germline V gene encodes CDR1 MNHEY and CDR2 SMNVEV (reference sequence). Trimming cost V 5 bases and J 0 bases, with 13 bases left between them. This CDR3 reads CASSPTEKANTGELFF. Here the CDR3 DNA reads TGTGCCAGCAGTCCGACAGAGAAAGCGAACACCGGGGAGCTGTTTTTT.

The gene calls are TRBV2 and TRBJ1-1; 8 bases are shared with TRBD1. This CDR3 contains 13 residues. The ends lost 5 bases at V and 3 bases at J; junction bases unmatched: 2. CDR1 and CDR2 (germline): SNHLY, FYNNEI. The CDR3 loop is CASSPGGYTEAFF. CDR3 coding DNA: TGTGCCAGCAGTCCAGGGGGCTACACTGAAGCTTTCTTT.

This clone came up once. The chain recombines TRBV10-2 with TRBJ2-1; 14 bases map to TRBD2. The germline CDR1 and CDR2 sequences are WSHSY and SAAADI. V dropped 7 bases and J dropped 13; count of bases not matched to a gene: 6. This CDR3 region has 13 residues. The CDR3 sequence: CASTRGLAGEQFF. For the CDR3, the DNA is TGCGCCAGCACCCGGGGACTAGCGGGGGAACAGTTCTTC.

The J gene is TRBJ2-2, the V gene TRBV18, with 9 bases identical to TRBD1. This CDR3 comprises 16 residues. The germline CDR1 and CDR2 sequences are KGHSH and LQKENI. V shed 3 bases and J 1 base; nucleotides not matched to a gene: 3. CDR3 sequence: CASSPMGQGNTGELFF. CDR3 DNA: TGTGCCAGCTCACCGATGGGACAGGGGAACACCGGGGAGCTGTTTTTT.

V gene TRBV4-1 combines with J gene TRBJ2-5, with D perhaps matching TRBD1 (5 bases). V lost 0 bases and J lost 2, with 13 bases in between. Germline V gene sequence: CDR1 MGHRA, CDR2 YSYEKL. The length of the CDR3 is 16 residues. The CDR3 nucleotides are TGCGCCAGCAGCCAAGAAAGAGCAGGGTATCAAGAGACCCAGTACTTC. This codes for CASSQERAGYQETQYF.

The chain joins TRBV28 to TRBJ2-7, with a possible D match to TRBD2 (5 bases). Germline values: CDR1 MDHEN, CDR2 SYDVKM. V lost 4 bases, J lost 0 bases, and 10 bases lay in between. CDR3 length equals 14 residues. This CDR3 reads CASSWRTSSYEQYF. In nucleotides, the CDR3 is TGTGCCAGCAGTTGGAGGACGAGCTCCTACGAGCAGTACTTC.

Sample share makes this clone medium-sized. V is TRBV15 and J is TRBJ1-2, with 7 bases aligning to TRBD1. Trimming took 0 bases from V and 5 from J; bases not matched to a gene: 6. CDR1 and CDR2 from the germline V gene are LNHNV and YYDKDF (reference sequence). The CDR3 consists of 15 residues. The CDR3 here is CATSRDSRTGYGYTF. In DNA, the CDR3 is TGTGCCACCAGCAGAGATTCCAGGACAGGTTATGGCTACACCTTC.